The following is a TCR beta chain sequence with its context. The data derive from a study of Graves' ophthalmopathy and Graves' hyperthyroidism. V lost 6 bases, J lost 5 bases, and 19 bases lay in between. The length of the CDR3 is 15 residues. CDR1 is LGHNT, CDR2 FRNRAP, per germline. Amplification from RNA transcripts yielded the TCR beta CDR3 regions. Second-round multiplex PCR followed a first-round RT-PCR using HTBI primers. MiXCR, applied by TCRdb to the multiplex PCR reads, yields one record per CDR3 protein. The table shows roughly 600,000 distinct CDR3 sequences, with about 35% occurring only once.

The gene calls are TRBV12-5 and TRBJ2-5; D gene uncertain. The material sequenced was peripheral blood or thyroid tissue (not recorded which). This TCR was sampled from an adult man with Graves' hyperthyroidism. CDR3 DNA sequence: TGTGCTAGTGGACTTGGTCGCTTAAGTCCGGAGACCCAGTACTTC. Translation: CASGLGRLSPETQYF.